This T cell receptor beta chain is drawn from a study of shared clonotypes between healthy human individuals. Between the trimmed V and J ends, which lost 5 bases and 3 bases, there was a span of 9 bases. Germline CDR1 SGHTA, CDR2 FQGTGA. This CDR3 is 13 amino acids long. All of the donors resided in Nashville, Tennessee, and each was a Caucasian adult. Study outcomes and limitations: Clonotypes not shared had lower generation probabilities than those common to all four donors.

This clone was seen more than once but under ten times. Antigen unknown. Some clones are missing from TCRdb's copy, which holds only in-frame ones; the method was immunoSEQ multiplex PCR. The sample records about 680,000 clones, around 73% being singletons. Sequences were obtained from memory CD4+ T cells sorted from blood. Subset reported: CD45RA-negative fraction. This clonotype originated in a woman aged 30 to 39 in good health. J is TRBJ2-3 and V is TRBV7-3; D not certain. DNA for the CDR3: TGTGCCAGCAGCCGGATTTCTACAGATACGCAGTATTTT. It specifies CASSRISTDTQYF.